Listed below are T cell receptor beta chains from one sample, sequenced in a study of monozygotic twins with inflammatory bowel disease. For each CDR3 protein, TCRdb gives one entry from its re-call of the 5' RACE reads, without DNA. The sample has around 190,000 distinct CDR3 sequences. Sequencing was done on a sample of blood. Source of these receptors: a human donor with ulcerative colitis or Crohn's disease, or a healthy co-twin of an affected twin (not recorded which). The CDR3 runs from the conserved cysteine through the conserved F or W.

V gene	J gene	CDR3 protein
TRBV6-1	TRBJ1-3	CASSDRQPRSGNTIYF
TRBV9	TRBJ1-1	CASSVDGGQTEAFF
TRBV12-3/TRBV12-4	TRBJ1-2	CASRFTGTSDYGYTF
TRBV20-1	TRBJ1-5	CSAMTGDLNQPQHF
TRBV10-3	TRBJ2-7	CAISGTGGGTFEQYF
TRBV11-2	TRBJ1-5	CASSQGTAGQPQHF
TRBV18	TRBJ2-5	CASSLPSLETQYF
TRBV18	TRBJ1-1	CASSSLIGTEAFF
TRBV6-1	TRBJ1-4	CASRSAGRNEELFF
TRBV9	TRBJ2-3	CASSVGGDTQYF
TRBV6-1	TRBJ1-6	CASSEPLTPLHF
TRBV5-1	TRBJ2-7	CASSYRYEQYF
TRBV19	TRBJ2-7	CASSNHYEQYF
TRBV25-1	TRBJ2-5	CASSDPGAGTEETQYF
TRBV21-1	TRBJ1-2	CANARQRGYGYTF
TRBV18	TRBJ2-2	CASSPTLAANTGELFF
TRBV6-5	TRBJ2-5	CASSYSGGEEETQYF
TRBV6-6	TRBJ1-2	CASSAGSYGYTF
TRBV12-3/TRBV12-4	TRBJ2-7	CASSLTGNPYEQYF
TRBV20-1	TRBJ2-7	CSADPPGPAEQYF
TRBV2	TRBJ2-1	CASRGDLNEQFF
TRBV12-3/TRBV12-4	TRBJ1-1	CASTFDRRNTEAFF
TRBV20-1	TRBJ2-1	CSARDRAGAGNEQFF
TRBV27	TRBJ2-1	CASSERPHHEQFF
TRBV6-1	TRBJ2-6	CASIPTASGANVLTF
TRBV7-2	TRBJ2-1	CASSLSGNIYNEQFF
TRBV25-1	TRBJ2-1	CASSDSRAIGRGSYNEQFF
TRBV6-1	TRBJ2-3	CASSRSGGPGDTQYF
TRBV10-3	TRBJ2-6	CAISESLGGAGANVLTF
TRBV11-2	TRBJ2-5	CASSFRVAQETQYF
TRBV12-3/TRBV12-4	TRBJ1-4	CASSLLREKGIRHEKLFF
TRBV6-1	TRBJ2-1	CASRQRGEGNEQFF
TRBV18	TRBJ2-4	CASSPSQGQNIQYF
TRBV4-1	TRBJ2-5	CASSQDIETQYF
TRBV20-1	TRBJ2-7	CSARVKGRGSYEQYF
TRBV20-1	TRBJ2-7	CSGLAGANYEQYF
TRBV5-5	TRBJ2-5	CASSLNRQETQYF
TRBV7-2	TRBJ2-1	CASSLGSRGWGEQFF
TRBV2	TRBJ1-1	CASTQETNTEAFF
TRBV18	TRBJ2-2	CASSPPVLPGELFF
TRBV11-2	TRBJ2-3	CASSLPRTSGGGQGGTQYF